This T cell receptor (beta chain) was captured in a study of T cell responses to AZD1222 COVID-19 vaccine. Study-level background: Pooling covered second doses at about 4 or about 12 weeks.

Study outcomes and limitations: Elevations in Spike-specific TCR breadth and depth followed administration of two AZD1222 doses. Just 5 to 7 AZD1222 recipients tested seropositive at baseline. Females made up more of the donors, who were largely white British, and clonal diversity may have come out too low.

Of note for this clone: Its antigen is undetermined.

Only in-frame clones appear in the TCRdb table, and some are missing; sequencing was by immunoSEQ multiplex PCR. Among roughly 160,000 clones listed, 85% to 95% were seen once. V shed 4 bases and J shed 2 bases, with 8 bases lying between them. The V gene's germline CDR1 is SNHLY and CDR2 FYNNEI. This CDR3 region has 13 residues. This clonotype was sampled from an adult in good health. Source: peripheral blood, taken on day 0 of AZD1222 vaccination. The rearrangement joins TRBV2 to TRBJ1-1; D is ambiguous. The CDR3 sequence is CASSVMPNTEAFF. DNA for the CDR3: TGTGCCAGCAGTGTAATGCCTAACACTGAAGCTTTCTTT.